The TCR beta chain under discussion was sequenced for a study of blood T cell repertoires in COVID-19. The CDR3 extends over 12 amino acids. Worth noting for this clone: Sequence at one end of the junction differs from germline and may be a read error.

Data came from immunoSEQ multiplex PCR; TCRdb stores just in-frame clones and leaves some out. The table has under 150,000 clones, roughly 80% seen once. Sequences were obtained from peripheral blood. The sequence came from a woman aged 40 to 50 with acute or convalescent COVID-19. The chain employs TRBV12-3 or TRBV12-4 and TRBJ1-2, with 7 bases fitting TRBD1. The CDR3 coding sequence is TGTGCCAGCAGGCTGACAGGGTTTCGGATCTTCTTC. Protein sequence: CASRLTGFRIFF.